These 5 T cell receptor beta chains were sequenced from one sample in a study of regulatory T cells in long-lasting Graves disease. Sample time point: newly diagnosed GD, antithyroid drugs for less than 3 months. PBMC RNA served as the TCR library source. TCR beta libraries were built with iRepertoire HTBI primers and Arm-PCR of CDR3 regions. TCRdb passed the multiplex PCR reads through MiXCR, listing each CDR3 protein once. The repertoire consists of roughly 500,000 distinct CDR3 sequences, with roughly 13% occurring once and the leading ten covering 10%. This sample was also put to use in a study of T cells in Graves' hyperthyroidism and ophthalmopathy.

Sequences were derived from peripheral blood mononuclear cells (PBMCs), sampled at new diagnosis, from a patient treated with antithyroid drugs. The receptors shown here come from a man under 40 with Graves disease.

The sample holds many counts of this clonotype. V and J are TRBV5-1 and TRBJ2-5; 7 bases agree with TRBD2. CDR3 length equals 15 residues. Germline loops: CDR1 SGHRS, CDR2 YFSETQ. The J segment lost 2 bases and the V segment lost 1 base, leaving 5 bases of the junction unmatched. CDR3 sequence (DNA): TGCGCCAGCAGCTTGTGGGACTACTCGCAAGAGACCCAGTACTTC. Its protein is CASSLWDYSQETQYF. Based on the CDR3 plus reference TRBV5-1 and TRBJ2-5, the full variable domain is KAGVTQTPRYLIKTRGQQVTLSCSPISGHRSVSWYQQTPGQGLQFLFEYFSETQRNKGNFPGRFSGRQFSNSRSEMNVSTLELGDSALYLCASSLWDYSQETQYFGPGTRLLVL.

This clonotype was seen at least ten times. V usage is TRBV6-2 or TRBV6-3 and J usage is TRBJ2-1; D is perhaps TRBD2 (6 bases). Germline values: CDR1 MNHEY, CDR2 SVGEGT. Trimming took off 4 bases at V and 3 bases at J, with 13 bases between the two ends. This CDR3 contains 15 residues. DNA for the CDR3: TGTGCCAGCAGTTCCCCCGGGACTTTCTACAATGAGCAGTTCTTC. Its protein is CASSSPGTFYNEQFF.

This clonotype was detected ten times or more. V gene TRBV5-1 combines with J gene TRBJ2-1, with 7 positions matching TRBD1. The CDR3 has 13 amino acids. Germline lookup yields CDR1 SGHRS and CDR2 YFSETQ. Trimming cost V 0 bases and J 8 bases; bases outside gene matches: 2. CDR3: CASSLGGTDEQFF. The CDR3 nucleotides read TGCGCCAGCAGCTTGGGTGGGACAGATGAGCAGTTCTTC.

This clonotype showed up many times. The chain is built from TRBV29-1 and TRBJ2-7; no definite D call. The CDR3 loop spans 11 amino acids. V lost 2 bases, J lost 2 bases, and 4 bases lay in between. CDR1 and CDR2 from the germline V gene are SQVTM and ANQGSEA. For the CDR3, the DNA is TGCAGCGTTGAATGGGCCTACGAGCAGTACTTC. Translation: CSVEWAYEQYF.

The rearrangement uses TRBV11-2 and TRBJ2-7; 7 bases agree with TRBD2. With V trimmed by 6 bases and J by 2 bases, 13 bases remained unmatched. The CDR3 is made up of 16 amino acids. Germline V gives CDR1 SGHAT, CDR2 FQNNGV. CDR3 in amino acids: CASRSLQGGFTYEQYF. CDR3 nucleotides: TGTGCCAGCAGATCCCTCCAGGGAGGGTTTACCTACGAGCAGTACTTC.